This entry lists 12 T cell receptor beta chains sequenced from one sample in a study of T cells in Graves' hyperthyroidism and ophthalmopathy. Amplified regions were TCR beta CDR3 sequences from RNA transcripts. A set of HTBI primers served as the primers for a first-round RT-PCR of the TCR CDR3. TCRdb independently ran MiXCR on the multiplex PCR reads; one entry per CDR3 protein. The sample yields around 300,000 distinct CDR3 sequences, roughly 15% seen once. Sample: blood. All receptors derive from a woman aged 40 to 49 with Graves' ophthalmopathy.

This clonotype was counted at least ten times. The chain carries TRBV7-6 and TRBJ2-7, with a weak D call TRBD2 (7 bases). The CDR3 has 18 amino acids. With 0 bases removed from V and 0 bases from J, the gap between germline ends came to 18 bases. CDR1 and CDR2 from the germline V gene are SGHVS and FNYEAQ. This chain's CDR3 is CASSLAVGGGPFSYEQYF. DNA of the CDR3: TGTGCCAGCAGCTTAGCGGTTGGGGGGGGCCCATTCTCCTACGAGCAGTACTTC.

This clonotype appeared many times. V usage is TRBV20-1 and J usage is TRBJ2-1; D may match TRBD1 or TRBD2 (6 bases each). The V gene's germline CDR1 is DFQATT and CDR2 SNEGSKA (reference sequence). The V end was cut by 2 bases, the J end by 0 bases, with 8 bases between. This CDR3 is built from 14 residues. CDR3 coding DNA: TGCAGTGCTAGAACGGGGGCCTCCTACAATGAGCAGTTCTTC. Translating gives CSARTGASYNEQFF.

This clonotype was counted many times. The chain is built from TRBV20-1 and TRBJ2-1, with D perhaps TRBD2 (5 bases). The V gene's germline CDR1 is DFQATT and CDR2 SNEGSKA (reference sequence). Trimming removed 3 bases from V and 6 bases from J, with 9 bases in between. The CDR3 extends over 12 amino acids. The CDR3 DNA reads TGCAGTGCTAGTCCTAGCCTCAATGAGCAGTTCTTC. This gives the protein CSASPSLNEQFF.

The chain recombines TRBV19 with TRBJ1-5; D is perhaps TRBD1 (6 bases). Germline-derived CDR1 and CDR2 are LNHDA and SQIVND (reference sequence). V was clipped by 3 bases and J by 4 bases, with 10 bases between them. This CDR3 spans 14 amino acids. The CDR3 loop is CASSIQTGNQPQHF. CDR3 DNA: TGTGCCAGTAGTATCCAAACAGGGAATCAGCCCCAGCATTTT.

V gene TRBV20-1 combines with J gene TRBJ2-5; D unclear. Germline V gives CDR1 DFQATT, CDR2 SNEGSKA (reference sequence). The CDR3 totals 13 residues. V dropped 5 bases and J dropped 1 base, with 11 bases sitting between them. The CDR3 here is CSAPIPSQETQYF. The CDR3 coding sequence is TGCAGTGCTCCGATCCCGTCCCAAGAGACCCAGTACTTC.

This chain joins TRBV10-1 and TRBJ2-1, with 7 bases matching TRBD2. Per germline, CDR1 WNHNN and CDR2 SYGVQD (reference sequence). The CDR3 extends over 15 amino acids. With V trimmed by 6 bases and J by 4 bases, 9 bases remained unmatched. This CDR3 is CASRQGGAGYNEQFF. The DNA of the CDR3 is TGCGCCAGCAGGCAGGGTGGAGCGGGGTACAATGAGCAGTTCTTC.

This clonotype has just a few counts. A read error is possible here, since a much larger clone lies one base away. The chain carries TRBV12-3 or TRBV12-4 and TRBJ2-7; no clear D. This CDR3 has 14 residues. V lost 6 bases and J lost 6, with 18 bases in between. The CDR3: CASSTYDIPLEQYF. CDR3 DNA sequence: TGTGCCAGCAGCACTTACGACATCCCCCTCGAGCAGTACTTC.

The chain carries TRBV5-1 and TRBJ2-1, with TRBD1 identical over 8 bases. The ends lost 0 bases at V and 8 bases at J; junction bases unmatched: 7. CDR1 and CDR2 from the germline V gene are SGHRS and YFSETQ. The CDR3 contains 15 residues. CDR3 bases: TGCGCCAGCAGCTTGGCGCAGGGGGCTCCGTATGAGCAGTTCTTC. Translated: CASSLAQGAPYEQFF.

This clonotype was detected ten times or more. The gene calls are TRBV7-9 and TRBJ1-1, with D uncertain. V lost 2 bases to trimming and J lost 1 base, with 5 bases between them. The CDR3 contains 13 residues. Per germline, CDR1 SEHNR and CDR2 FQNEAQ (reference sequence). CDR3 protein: CASSLKRNTEAFF. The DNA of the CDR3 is TGTGCCAGCAGCTTAAAGAGGAACACTGAAGCTTTCTTT.

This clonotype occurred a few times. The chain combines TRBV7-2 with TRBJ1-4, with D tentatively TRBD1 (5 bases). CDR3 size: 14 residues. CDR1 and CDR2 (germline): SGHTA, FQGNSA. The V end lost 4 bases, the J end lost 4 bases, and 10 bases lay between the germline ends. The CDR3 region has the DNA TGTGCCAGCAGCTCCGACAGTTTTAATGAAAAACTGTTTTTT. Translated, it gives CASSSDSFNEKLFF.

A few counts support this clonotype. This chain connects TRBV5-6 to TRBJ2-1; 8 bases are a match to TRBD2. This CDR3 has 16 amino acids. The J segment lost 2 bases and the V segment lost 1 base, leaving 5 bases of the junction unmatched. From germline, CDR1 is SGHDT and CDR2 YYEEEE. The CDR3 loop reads CASSLPAGVAYNEQFF. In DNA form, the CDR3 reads TGTGCCAGCAGCTTGCCAGCGGGAGTAGCCTACAATGAGCAGTTCTTC.

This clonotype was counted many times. CDR3 loop: CASKIGGGFRGPLQETQYF. The CDR3 DNA reads TGTGCCAGCAAAATAGGCGGTGGATTCAGGGGACCCCTCCAAGAGACCCAGTACTTC. V and J are TRBV28 and TRBJ2-5; maybe TRBD1 (6 bases). V lost 7 bases and J lost 1, with 28 bases in between. Germline V lookup: CDR1 MDHEN, CDR2 SYDVKM. This CDR3 is built from 19 residues. The full variable domain, rest sourced from reference TRBV28 and TRBJ2-5, is DVKVTQSSRYLVKRTGEKVFLECVQDMDHENMFWYRQDPGLGLRLIYFSYDVKMKEKGDIPEGYSVSREKKERFSLILESASTNQTSMYLCASKIGGGFRGPLQETQYFGPGTRLLVL.